Listed below are T cell receptor beta chains from one sample, sequenced in a study. MiXCR, run by TCRdb on the 5' RACE reads, gives a single entry per CDR3 protein. This table holds tens of thousands of distinct CDR3 sequences, roughly 25% found once. The source material was memory CD4+ T cells sorted from blood. The source is a female donor with breast cancer. Both conserved end residues are part of each CDR3. The D gene is left open where the match is weak. Clone size, where shown, is once, few, many, or a class for clones that have expanded.

TRBV4-1	many	TRBD2	TRBJ2-7	CASSQGGGYEQYF	TGCGCCAGCAGCCAAGGCGGGGGCTACGAGCAGTACTTC
TRBV5-1	many	NA	TRBJ2-6	CASSIGDREVDISGANVLTF	TGCGCCAGCAGTATCGGCGACAGGGAGGTGGATATCTCTGGGGCCAACGTCCTGACTTTC
TRBV6-2/TRBV6-3	NA	NA	TRBJ1-5	CASSYRVYQPQHF	TGTGCCAGCAGTTACAGGGTTTATCAGCCCCAGCATTTT
TRBV10-3	many	TRBD2	TRBJ2-7	CASGLAGVYEQYF	TGTGCCAGCGGACTAGCGGGAGTATATGAGCAGTACTTC
TRBV5-1	many	NA	TRBJ2-7	CASSLEVSYEQYF	TGCGCCAGCAGCTTGGAGGTCTCCTACGAGCAGTACTTC
TRBV7-8	NA	NA	TRBJ1-5	CASSGTSGNQPQHF	TGTGCCAGCAGTGGCACCTCGGGGAATCAGCCCCAGCATTTT
TRBV28	few	NA	TRBJ2-3	CASAATGAGTDTQYF	TGTGCCAGCGCAGCTACGGGAGCGGGCACAGATACGCAGTATTTT
TRBV6-5	NA	NA	TRBJ2-1	CASGGYNEQFF	TGTGCCAGCGGGGGATACAATGAGCAGTTCTTC
TRBV9	NA	NA	TRBJ2-3	CASSATSNTDTQYF	TGTGCCAGCAGCGCCACGTCTAACACAGATACGCAGTATTTT
TRBV5-1	medium-sized	NA	TRBJ2-1	CASSGTGSYNEQFF	TGCGCCAGCAGCGGGACGGGGTCCTACAATGAGCAGTTCTTC
TRBV6-2/TRBV6-3	once	TRBD1	TRBJ1-1	CASSYRTGTAEAFF	TGTGCCAGCAGTTACCGGACAGGTACCGCTGAAGCTTTCTTT
TRBV5-1	many	NA	TRBJ2-7	CASRARQSSYEQYF	TGCGCCAGCAGGGCGAGACAGAGCTCCTACGAGCAGTACTTC
TRBV20-1	NA	TRBD2	TRBJ2-1	CSARDITGGSYNEQFF	TGCAGTGCTAGAGATATTACGGGAGGCTCCTACAATGAGCAGTTCTTC
TRBV15	few	TRBD1	TRBJ2-1	CATGRDRGDNEQFF	TGTGCCACCGGCCGGGACAGGGGTGACAATGAGCAGTTCTTC
TRBV20-1	medium-sized	NA	TRBJ1-3	CSARGEDSGNTIYF	TGCAGTGCTAGGGGTGAGGACTCTGGAAACACCATATATTTT
TRBV3-1	few	NA	TRBJ2-1	CASRPTGRDEQFF	TGTGCCAGCAGGCCGACAGGTCGGGATGAGCAGTTCTTC
TRBV27	few	NA	TRBJ2-7	CASSLTDEQYF	TGTGCCAGCAGTTTGACGGACGAGCAGTACTTC
TRBV29-1	few	TRBD2	TRBJ2-3	CSVSSGARTDTQYF	TGCAGCGTTAGTAGCGGGGCTAGGACAGATACGCAGTATTTT
TRBV6-4	NA	TRBD2	TRBJ2-2	CASSDSAGGYAGELFF	TGTGCCAGCAGTGACTCTGCGGGAGGGTACGCCGGGGAGCTGTTTTTT
TRBV4-2	NA	NA	TRBJ2-1	CASSLWFTDEQFF	TGTGCCAGCAGCCTTTGGTTTACGGATGAGCAGTTCTTC
TRBV5-1	few	NA	TRBJ2-2	CAGRDSNTGGLFF	TGCGCCGGAAGGGACTCCAACACCGGGGGGCTGTTTTTT
TRBV2	NA	TRBD1	TRBJ2-2	CASSEFGGQGTAGELFF	TGTGCCAGCAGTGAATTCGGGGGACAGGGTACGGCCGGGGAGCTGTTTTTT
TRBV4-2	few	NA	TRBJ2-1	CASSQGAGSEQFF	TGTGCCAGCAGCCAAGGGGCAGGCAGTGAGCAGTTCTTC
TRBV6-5	NA	NA	TRBJ2-7	CASSSQGFTNEQYF	TGTGCCAGCAGTAGTCAGGGTTTTACCAACGAGCAGTACTTC
TRBV28	many	TRBD2	TRBJ2-3	CASSGTSGSSTDTQYF	TGTGCCAGCAGTGGGACTAGCGGGTCTAGCACAGATACGCAGTATTTT
TRBV28	few	TRBD2	TRBJ2-3	CASSPTRMKTSSRGTDTQYF	TGTGCCAGCAGTCCCACCCGTATGAAGACTAGCAGCAGGGGCACAGATACGCAGTATTTT
TRBV7-9	few	NA	TRBJ1-2	CASSFYLTDTLYGYTF	TGTGCCAGCAGCTTTTATCTGACAGACACGCTCTATGGCTACACCTTC
TRBV9	NA	NA	TRBJ2-2	CASSVGDGELFF	TGTGCCAGCAGCGTAGGAGACGGGGAGCTGTTTTTT
TRBV4-1	few	NA	TRBJ2-3	CASSPSLGLTSTDTQYF	TGCGCCAGCTCCCCCTCACTGGGACTTACTAGCACAGATACGCAGTATTTT
TRBV4-1	medium-sized	NA	TRBJ2-7	CASSQGTLEDEQYF	TGCGCCAGCAGCCAAGGGACACTTGAGGACGAGCAGTACTTC
TRBV20-1	NA	TRBD2	TRBJ2-2	CSARLTDGGSAGELFF	TGCAGTGCTAGATTAACGGACGGGGGGAGTGCCGGGGAGCTGTTTTTT
TRBV12-3/TRBV12-4	NA	NA	TRBJ1-1	CASSLGSTNTEAFF	TGTGCCAGCAGTTTAGGGTCAACTAACACTGAAGCTTTCTTT
TRBV9	many	TRBD1	TRBJ2-7	CASSVGGTGNNEQYF	TGTGCCAGCAGCGTAGGTGGGACAGGTAATAACGAGCAGTACTTC
TRBV28	once	NA	TRBJ2-7	CASSLRVQGNEQYF	TGTGCCAGCAGTTTACGGGTTCAGGGCAACGAGCAGTACTTC
TRBV4-3	NA	NA	TRBJ2-3	CASSQKGTTDTQYF	TGCGCCAGCAGCCAAAAGGGGACCACAGATACGCAGTATTTT
TRBV3-1	NA	TRBD1	TRBJ2-7	CASSQLDGTAYEQYF	TGTGCCAGCAGCCAGTTAGACGGGACAGCCTACGAGCAGTACTTC
TRBV15	few	NA	TRBJ2-1	CATSRDIGSGNEQFF	TGTGCCACCAGCAGAGATATAGGGAGTGGGAATGAGCAGTTCTTC
TRBV12-3/TRBV12-4	few	NA	TRBJ2-5	CASSLLRGGQETQYF	TGTGCCAGCAGTTTATTGCGGGGAGGTCAAGAGACCCAGTACTTC
TRBV9	few	NA	TRBJ2-7	CASSAAGTASYEQYF	TGTGCCAGCAGCGCCGCCGGGACCGCTTCCTACGAGCAGTACTTC
TRBV27	few	NA	TRBJ2-2	CASREGVNTGELFF	TGTGCCAGCAGGGAGGGCGTGAACACCGGGGAGCTGTTTTTT
TRBV28	few	TRBD2	TRBJ2-7	CASTISGRAHEQYF	TGTGCCAGCACCATAAGCGGGAGGGCCCACGAGCAGTACTTC
TRBV4-2	NA	TRBD1	TRBJ2-5	CASSPSAGQGLLETQYF	TGTGCCAGCAGCCCGAGCGCGGGACAGGGGCTTCTAGAGACCCAGTACTTC
TRBV12-3/TRBV12-4	medium-sized	NA	TRBJ2-3	CASLAGRSTDTQYF	TGTGCCAGTCTGGCGGGGAGAAGCACAGATACGCAGTATTTT
TRBV6-5	few	NA	TRBJ2-2	CASSYSTKGNGELFF	TGTGCCAGCAGTTACTCGACTAAGGGGAACGGGGAGCTGTTTTTT
TRBV30	once	TRBD1	TRBJ2-2	CARGTGLVTGELFF	TGTGCCCGAGGGACAGGGCTGGTCACCGGGGAGCTGTTTTTT
TRBV6-5	medium-sized	NA	TRBJ1-1	CATGRTEAFF	TGTGCCACGGGGCGCACTGAAGCTTTCTTT
TRBV5-5	many	NA	TRBJ1-1	CASSLGKNTEAFF	TGTGCCAGCAGCTTGGGTAAAAACACTGAAGCTTTCTTT
TRBV7-2	NA	TRBD2	TRBJ2-3	CATGRTSGSTDTQYF	TGTGCCACTGGTCGGACTAGCGGGAGCACAGATACGCAGTATTTT
TRBV7-9	NA	NA	TRBJ1-1	CASSLTRQFTEAFF	TGTGCCAGCAGCTTAACCCGACAGTTTACTGAAGCTTTCTTT